Listed here are 3 T cell receptor beta chains from one sample, sequenced in a study of human T cells and chemical hapten exposure listed by TCRdb under 2021. Libraries were prepared through RACE. Sequencing took place on a NextSeq 500. The public reads were reprocessed in TCRdb via fastp at Q25 and MiXCR, keeping in-frame beta chains. CDR3 protein duplicates are merged, each entry listing the most common genes and DNA. Recorded for this sample are 57,000 or so distinct CDR3 sequences; 10% to 12% of them occurred a single time. Together, the top ten hold under 5% of the sample. In the paper's terms, the time point label means: pre-sensitization, week 0. Explained via the paper, the treatment or condition label denotes: therapeutic diphenylcyclopropenone sensitization with weekly scalp DPC. Sequences were derived from whole blood, sampled in connection with sensitization to the hapten diphenylcyclopropenone (DPC). All receptors come from a woman between 40 and 55 years old with alopecia areata. Some clones in this sample may be carry-over from other donors' samples.

There are many counts of this clonotype. The CDR3 is CASSFSQGAYNEQFF. CDR3 sequence (DNA): TGTGCCAGCAGTTTTTCACAGGGGGCCTACAATGAGCAGTTCTTC. The chain has TRBV6-2 or TRBV6-3 and TRBJ2-1, with 8 bases lining up with TRBD1. CDR3 size: 15 residues. CDR1 and CDR2 from the germline V gene are MNHEY and SVGEGT. Trimming cost V 4 bases and J 2 bases; bases outside gene matches: 4.

This clonotype was recorded a few times. The chain recombines TRBV7-2 with TRBJ1-4; D is perhaps TRBD1 (5 bases). The V gene's germline CDR1 is SGHTA and CDR2 FQGNSA. V gave up 5 bases and J gave up 6 bases, with 16 bases separating them. This CDR3 contains 15 residues. This chain's CDR3 is CASSLRGLGDEKLFF. The CDR3 DNA is TGTGCCAGCAGCCTCCGGGGGTTAGGAGATGAAAAACTGTTTTTT.

This clonotype appeared a few times. J is TRBJ2-7 and V is TRBV10-3; 9 bases match TRBD1. Per germline, CDR1 ENHRY and CDR2 SYGVKD. This CDR3 has 16 amino acids. The V and J ends lost 4 bases and 3 bases, in that order; junction bases with no gene match: 10. The CDR3, as DNA: TGTGCCATCAGTGGGGCGACAGGGGGTATAAGCTACGAGCAGTACTTC. It yields the protein CAISGATGGISYEQYF.